This record covers a single TCR beta chain. The antigen remains unidentified. These data are taken from a study of response to subunit inactivated influenza vaccine. Whole-study results and caveats: Few additional T cells are recruited per seasonal influenza vaccination, authors suggested.

The V and J ends lost 0 bases and 2 bases respectively, with 8 bases between them. CDR1 and CDR2 from the germline V gene are SGHRS and YFSETQ. This CDR3 region has 15 residues. TCRdb re-derived calls from the RT-PCR reads in MiXCR, one entry per CDR3 protein. The table records roughly 570,000 distinct CDR3 sequences, 14% of them present only once. V and J are TRBV5-1 and TRBJ1-4; D might be TRBD1 (6 bases). This TCR was sampled from a man aged 50-59 years who received an inactivated influenza vaccine. This specimen consisted of PBMCs from blood, obtained roughly 13 days after vaccination. CDR3 DNA sequence: TGCGCCAGCAGCTTGGAAGGACAGACTAATGAAAAACTGTTTTTT. Translating gives CASSLEGQTNEKLFF.